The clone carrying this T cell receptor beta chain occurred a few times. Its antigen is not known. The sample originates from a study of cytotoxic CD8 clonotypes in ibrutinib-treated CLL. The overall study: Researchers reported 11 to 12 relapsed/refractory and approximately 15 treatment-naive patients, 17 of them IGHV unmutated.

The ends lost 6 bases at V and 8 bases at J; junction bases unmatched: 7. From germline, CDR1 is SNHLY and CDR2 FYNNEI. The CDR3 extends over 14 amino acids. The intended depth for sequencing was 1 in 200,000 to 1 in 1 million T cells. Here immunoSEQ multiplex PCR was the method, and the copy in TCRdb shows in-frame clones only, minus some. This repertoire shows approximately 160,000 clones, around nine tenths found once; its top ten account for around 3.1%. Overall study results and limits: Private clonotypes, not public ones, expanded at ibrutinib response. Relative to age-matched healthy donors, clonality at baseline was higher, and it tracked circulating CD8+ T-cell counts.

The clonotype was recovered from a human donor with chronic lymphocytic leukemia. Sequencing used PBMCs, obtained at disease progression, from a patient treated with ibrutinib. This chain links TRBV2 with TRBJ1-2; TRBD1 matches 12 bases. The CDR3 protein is CASSRDRGLEGYTF. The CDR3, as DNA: TGTGCCAGCAGCCGGGACAGGGGGCTTGAAGGCTACACCTTC.